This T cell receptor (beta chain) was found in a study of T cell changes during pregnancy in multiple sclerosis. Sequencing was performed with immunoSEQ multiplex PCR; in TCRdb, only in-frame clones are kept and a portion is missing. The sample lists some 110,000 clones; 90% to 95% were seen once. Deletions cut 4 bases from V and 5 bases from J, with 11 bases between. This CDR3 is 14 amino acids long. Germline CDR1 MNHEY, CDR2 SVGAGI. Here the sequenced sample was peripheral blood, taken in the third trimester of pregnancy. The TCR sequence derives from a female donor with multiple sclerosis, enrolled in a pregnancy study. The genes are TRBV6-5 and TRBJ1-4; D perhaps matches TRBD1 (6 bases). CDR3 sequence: CASSFSRGNEKLFF. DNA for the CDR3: TGTGCCAGCAGTTTCTCCAGGGGAAATGAAAAACTGTTTTTT.